Shown below are 8 T cell receptor beta chains from a single sample sequenced in a study of blood T cell repertoires in COVID-19. The assay was immunoSEQ multiplex PCR, and TCRdb's table has in-frame clones only and misses some. The table has 100,000 to 150,000 clones, approximately 90% seen once. Input material: peripheral blood. These receptors originate from a man aged 50 or older with COVID-19, enrolled during active disease.

The rearrangement uses TRBV4-2 and TRBJ2-1; the D gene is possibly TRBD2 (5 bases). Trimming took off 4 bases at V and 7 bases at J, with 23 bases between the two ends. Germline assignment: CDR1 LGHNA and CDR2 YNFKEQ. The CDR3 runs to 17 residues. The CDR3 nucleotides are TGTGCCAGCAGCCCCGGGTTGAGGACTCCCGAATCAAATGAGCAGTTCTTC. Encoded protein: CASSPGLRTPESNEQFF.

V gene TRBV4-3 combines with J gene TRBJ2-7; maybe TRBD1 (5 bases). Germline values: CDR1 LGHNA, CDR2 YSLEER. V was pared by 0 bases and J by 2 bases, with 8 bases between. The CDR3 runs to 14 residues. CDR3: CASSQDRQTYEQYF. The CDR3 nucleotides read TGCGCCAGCAGCCAAGATCGACAGACCTACGAGCAGTACTTC.

The chain combines TRBV4-1 with TRBJ1-5; no clear D. The CDR3 runs 14 residues. V was trimmed by 1 base and J by 7 bases, leaving 11 bases between them. The V gene's germline CDR1 is MGHRA and CDR2 YSYEKL. CDR3 nucleotides: TGCGCCAGCAGCCAAGCAGTAGGAGACCAGCCCCAGCATTTT. This translates into CASSQAVGDQPQHF.

The chain links TRBV7-2 to TRBJ1-1; D unresolved. This CDR3 has 15 amino acids. The germline V and J ends were trimmed by 4 bases and 1 base, with 13 bases remaining between them. Germline V gives CDR1 SGHTA, CDR2 FQGNSA. In DNA form, the CDR3 reads TGTGCCAGCAGCTCCGAGGGTTTTAGGAACACTGAAGCTTTCTTT. As protein: CASSSEGFRNTEAFF.

This rearrangement joins TRBV7-9 to TRBJ1-2; TRBD1 matches at 10 bases. After removal of 10 bases from V and 7 bases from J, the junction contained 6 bases not matched to a gene. The CDR3 sequence is 12 residues long. Germline CDR1 SEHNR, CDR2 FQNEAQ (reference sequence). The CDR3 DNA sequence: TGTGCCATCGACAGGGGGCGAAGTGGCTACACCTTC. It yields the protein CAIDRGRSGYTF.

The rearrangement joins TRBV21-1 to TRBJ2-3; no check of the table's D call, TRBD1, against the DNA was made. TRBV21-1 is marked as a pseudogene. The CDR3 loop spans 16 amino acids. The CDR3 reads CASNPIIQSGTDTQYF. As DNA, the CDR3 is TGTGCCAGCAACCCGATAATACAAAGTGGCACAGATACGCAGTATTTT.

The chain carries TRBV5-5 and TRBJ2-7; TRBD2 matches at 12 bases. J was trimmed by 5 bases and V by 1 base; bases with no gene match: 4. This CDR3 is 15 amino acids long. Germline CDR1 is SGHKS and CDR2 is YYEKEE (reference sequence). The CDR3 DNA reads as TGTGCCAGCAGCTTGCATACTAGCGGGAGGAACGAGCAGTACGTC. Amino acid sequence: CASSLHTSGRNEQYV.

The V gene is TRBV5-1, the J gene TRBJ2-1; 9 bases are a match to TRBD2. The CDR3 extends over 16 amino acids. V shed 3 bases and J 1 base; nucleotides not matched to a gene: 5. CDR1 is SGHRS and CDR2 is YFSETQ in the germline V gene. This CDR3 reads CASSSISGRSYNEQFF. CDR3 nucleotides: TGCGCCAGCAGCTCGATCAGCGGGAGGTCCTACAATGAGCAGTTCTTC. The full variable domain, its missing parts supplied by reference TRBV5-1 and TRBJ2-1, is KAGVTQTPRYLIKTRGQQVTLSCSPISGHRSVSWYQQTPGQGLQFLFEYFSETQRNKGNFPGRFSGRQFSNSRSEMNVSTLELGDSALYLCASSSISGRSYNEQFFGPGTRLTVL.